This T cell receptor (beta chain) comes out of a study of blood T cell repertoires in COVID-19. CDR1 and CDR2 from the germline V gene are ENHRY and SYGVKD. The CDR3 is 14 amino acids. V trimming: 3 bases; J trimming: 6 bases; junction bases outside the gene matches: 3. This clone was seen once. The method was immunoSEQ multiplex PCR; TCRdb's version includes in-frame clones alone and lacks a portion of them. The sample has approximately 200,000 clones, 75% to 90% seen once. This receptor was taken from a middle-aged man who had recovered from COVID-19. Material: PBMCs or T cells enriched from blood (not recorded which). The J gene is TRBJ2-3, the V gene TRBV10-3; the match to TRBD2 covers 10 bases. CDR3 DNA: TGTGCCATCAGTGAAGCGGGAGGGAGGGATACGCAGTATTTT. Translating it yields CAISEAGGRDTQYF.